This entry lists 14 T cell receptor beta chains sequenced from one sample in a study of cytomegalovirus exposure and HLA in healthy donors (dated by TCRdb to 2015 to 2018). The protocol used for the library was the immunoSEQ multiplex PCR assay. The multiplex PCR relied on a mix of 60 forward primers for TCR Vbeta segments and 13 reverse primers for TCR Jbeta segments. Entries here come from immuneACCESS through TCRdb and include only in-frame sequences with V and J called. Some clones fail to appear in such tables; in the studies checked, an unresolved V gene covers under half of the shortfall, and the cause of the remainder is unknown. The sample table holds roughly 130,000 clones, of which 75% to 85% were seen once. The top ten constitute 1% of the sample. Sequences were obtained from PBMCs. These receptor sequences come from a middle-aged man in good health and CMV-seronegative.

The chain links TRBV5-1 to TRBJ2-2; D ambiguous. This CDR3 contains 15 residues. CDR1 and CDR2 (germline): SGHRS, YFSETQ. V was clipped by 0 bases and J by 5 bases, with 11 bases between them. The CDR3 coding sequence is TGCGCCAGCAGCTTGGAGACACCCAGGACCGGGGAGCTGTTTTTT. Its protein product is CASSLETPRTGELFF.

This clone is medium-sized (0.01 to 0.1%) within its sample. The V and J genes are TRBV4-1 and TRBJ2-3; 11 bases are a match to TRBD2. Trimming at V came to 4 bases and at J to 3 bases, leaving 9 bases not matched to a gene. Germline loops: CDR1 MGHRA, CDR2 YSYEKL. The CDR3 has 17 amino acids. CDR3 sequence (DNA): TGCGCCAGCAGCCCTTACAATAGCGGGGGGGCTACAGATACGCAGTATTTT. This gives the protein CASSPYNSGGATDTQYF.

The genes are TRBV7-6 and TRBJ2-1, with 10 positions matching TRBD2. V lost 4 bases, J lost 7 bases, and 7 bases stayed unmatched. Germline-derived CDR1 and CDR2 are SGHVS and FNYEAQ. The CDR3 totals 15 residues. CDR3 sequence reads: CASSSGSGRANEQFF. In DNA form, the CDR3 reads TGTGCCAGCAGCTCTGGGAGCGGGAGGGCAAATGAGCAGTTCTTC.

The V gene is TRBV5-8, the J gene TRBJ1-3; TRBD1 might be the D (6 bases). The ends were cut back, 0 bases at V and 7 bases at J, with 14 bases in the middle. Germline values: CDR1 SGHTS, CDR2 YDEGEE. The CDR3 loop spans 15 amino acids. CDR3 bases: TGTGCCAGCAGCTTGGACAGGGAAAGAAGGAACACCATATATTTT. Translated: CASSLDRERRNTIYF.

The V call is TRBV7-2, the J call TRBJ2-3; D remains ambiguous. CDR1 and CDR2 (germline): SGHTA, FQGNSA. The CDR3 is 11 amino acids. V lost 5 bases to trimming and J lost 4 bases, with 4 bases between them. The CDR3 loop reads CASSGSDTQYF. CDR3 nucleotides: TGTGCCAGCAGCGGCTCAGATACGCAGTATTTT.

The CDR3 sequence is CASSLAGGGEGFNYGYTF. DNA for the CDR3: TGTGCCAGCAGCTTAGCCGGAGGAGGAGAGGGTTTTAACTATGGCTACACCTTC. The chain employs TRBV11-2 and TRBJ1-2; no clear D. The CDR3 sequence is 18 residues long. Germline lookup yields CDR1 SGHAT and CDR2 FQNNGV. The V gene lost 1 base and the J gene lost 1 base, with 19 bases spanning the gap.

The J gene is TRBJ1-5, the V gene TRBV19, with D possibly TRBD1 on 6 matching bases. The CDR3 contains 16 residues. CDR1 LNHDA and CDR2 SQIVND come from the germline V gene (reference sequence). Between the trimmed V and J ends, which lost 4 bases and 6 bases, there was a span of 19 bases. The DNA of the CDR3 is TGTGCCAGTAGTAATTCCGCACAGGGTGTTGGTCAGCCCCAGCATTTT. Translated, it gives CASSNSAQGVGQPQHF.

The rearrangement links TRBV30 to TRBJ1-2, with D perhaps TRBD1 (5 bases). The length of the CDR3 is 12 residues. Trimming took off 8 bases at V and 6 bases at J, with 16 bases between the two ends. Germline V gene data show CDR1 as GTSNPN and CDR2 as SVGIG (reference sequence). The CDR3 region has the DNA TGTGCCCGTTTCGGGACTCGGGATGGCTACACCTTC. It encodes CARFGTRDGYTF.

The gene calls are TRBV10-1 and TRBJ2-3; D uncertain. CDR1 WNHNN and CDR2 SYGVQD come from the germline V gene (reference sequence). V was shortened by 2 bases and J by 6 bases, with 9 bases between the two germline ends. This CDR3 spans 13 amino acids. The CDR3 sequence is CASSEAPVDTQYF. In nucleotides, the CDR3 is TGCGCCAGCAGTGAGGCCCCGGTGGATACGCAGTATTTT.

The rearrangement links TRBV28 to TRBJ2-6; unclear D gene. The CDR3 runs 16 residues. Trimming stripped 3 bases from V and 2 bases from J, with 11 bases between. Germline-derived CDR1 and CDR2 are MDHEN and SYDVKM. The DNA of the CDR3 is TGTGCCAGCAGTTTTGGATGGGCGACTGGGGCCAACGTCCTGACTTTC. This translates into CASSFGWATGANVLTF.

The chain has TRBV2 and TRBJ2-2, with D perhaps matching TRBD2 (6 bases). The CDR3 loop spans 17 amino acids. V gave up 2 bases and J gave up 0 bases, with 13 bases separating them. From germline, CDR1 is SNHLY and CDR2 FYNNEI. As DNA, the CDR3 is TGTGCCAGCAGTGAATTAGTGGGAGGTCCGAACACCGGGGAGCTGTTTTTT. Translation: CASSELVGGPNTGELFF.

In nucleotides, the CDR3 is TGTGCCAGCAGCGGACAGGAAGAGACCCAGTACTTC. As protein: CASSGQEETQYF. The chain carries TRBV2 and TRBJ2-5; the match to TRBD1 covers 7 bases. The CDR3 spans 12 residues. The germline V gene encodes CDR1 SNHLY and CDR2 FYNNEI. V shed 6 bases and J 3 bases; nucleotides not matched to a gene: 1.

The chain is built from TRBV27 and TRBJ2-2; D not certain. The CDR3 covers 14 residues. The V gene's germline CDR1 is MNHEY and CDR2 SMNVEV (reference sequence). The V gene lost 5 bases and the J gene lost 0 bases, with 7 bases spanning the gap. The CDR3 protein is CASSATTNTGELFF. The CDR3 region has the DNA TGTGCCAGCAGTGCGACAACGAACACCGGGGAGCTGTTTTTT.

V usage is TRBV30 and J usage is TRBJ1-6, with D perhaps TRBD1 (6 bases). V shed 3 bases and J shed 7 bases, with 16 bases lying between them. This CDR3 region has 15 residues. CDR1 GTSNPN and CDR2 SVGIG come from the germline V gene (reference sequence). The CDR3, as DNA: TGTGCCTGGAGCCTCGCGGGGGGCCGAAATTCACCCCTCCACTTT. It encodes CAWSLAGGRNSPLHF.